Sequencing of this TCR beta chain was carried out in a study of PD-1 blockade in classical Hodgkin lymphoma. Noted time point: newly diagnosed, previously untreated cHL patient sample. Comparators were PBMCs taken from newly diagnosed, untreated classical Hodgkin lymphoma. With 4 bases clipped from V and 7 bases from J, the junction kept 9 bases outside the gene matches. Germline V gene sequence: CDR1 SGHAT, CDR2 FQNNGV. This CDR3 region has 15 residues. Sequencing was performed with immunoSEQ multiplex PCR; in TCRdb, only in-frame clones are kept and a portion is missing. Of 70,000 or so clones in the sample, over 90% were seen once.

The rearrangement uses TRBV11-2 and TRBJ2-1; 8 nucleotides line up with TRBD2. The sample taken for sequencing was peripheral blood mononuclear cells (PBMCs). The clonotype comes from a human donor with classical Hodgkin lymphoma. The CDR3 region has the DNA TGTGCCAGCAGCTCCCAGAGCGGGAGAGGGAATGAGCAGTTCTTC. This encodes CASSSQSGRGNEQFF.